The entry below describes one TCR beta chain. The sample belongs to a study of blood T cell repertoires in COVID-19. Looking at the study overall: Collection of acute and convalescent COVID-19 samples took place in the United States, Italy and Spain. PBMCs, B-cell-depleted T cells, or T cells were the source of the cDNA or gDNA that made up the material.

Authors' methods: By means of reference gene primer amplification, nucleated cell counts were estimated. The data were produced by immunoSEQ multiplex PCR, yet TCRdb's version contains in-frame clones alone and is incomplete. The V and J calls and clone size were taken over from that table, and D and trimming were inferred from the DNA. This sample has 130,000 to 150,000 clones; roughly 89% occur once, and the top ten carry around 8.6%. Trimming took 3 bases from V and 0 from J, leaving 7 bases between them. Germline CDR1 is GTSNPN and CDR2 is SVGIG (reference sequence). The CDR3 extends over 13 amino acids.

V is TRBV30 and J is TRBJ2-3; no firm D call. The receptor's source is a woman between 50 and 59 years old with active or convalescent COVID-19. Sequenced: peripheral blood. CDR3: CAWRSYSTDTQYF. CDR3 DNA sequence: TGTGCCTGGAGGAGTTACAGCACAGATACGCAGTATTTT.